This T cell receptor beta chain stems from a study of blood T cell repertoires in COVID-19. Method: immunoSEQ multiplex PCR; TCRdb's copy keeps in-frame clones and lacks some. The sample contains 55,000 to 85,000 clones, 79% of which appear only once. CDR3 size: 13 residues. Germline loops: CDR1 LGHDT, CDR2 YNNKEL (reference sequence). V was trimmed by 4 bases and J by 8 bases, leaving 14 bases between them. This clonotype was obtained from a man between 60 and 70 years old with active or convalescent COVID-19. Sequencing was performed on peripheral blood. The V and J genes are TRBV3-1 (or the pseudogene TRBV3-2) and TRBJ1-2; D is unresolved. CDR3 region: CASSPDIDGGYTF. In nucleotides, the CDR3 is TGTGCCAGCAGCCCCGACATAGATGGCGGCTACACCTTC.